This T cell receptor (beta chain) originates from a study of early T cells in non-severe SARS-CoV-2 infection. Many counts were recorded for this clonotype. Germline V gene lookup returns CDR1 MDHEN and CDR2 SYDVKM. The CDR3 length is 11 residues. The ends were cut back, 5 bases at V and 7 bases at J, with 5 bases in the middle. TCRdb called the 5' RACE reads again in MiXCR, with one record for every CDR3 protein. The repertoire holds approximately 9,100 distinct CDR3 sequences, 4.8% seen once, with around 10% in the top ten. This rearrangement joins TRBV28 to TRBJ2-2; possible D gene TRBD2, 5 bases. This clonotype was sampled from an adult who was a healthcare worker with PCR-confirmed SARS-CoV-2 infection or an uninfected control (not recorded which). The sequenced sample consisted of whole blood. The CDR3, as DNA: TGTGCCAGCAGTGGGAGCGGGGAGCTGTTTTTT. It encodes CASSGSGELFF.